This record covers a single T cell receptor (beta chain). Its target is unknown. This sample is drawn from a study of Ad26.COV2.S vaccination and SARS-CoV-2 variants. Study summary: Donor got 5x10^10 or 1x10^11 viral particles of Ad26.COV2.S. The study, taken as a whole, reports: It was reported that spike-specific CD8+ and CD4+ T cell responses were substantially broad after vaccination.

The CDR3 spans 16 residues. Germline-derived CDR1 and CDR2 are SEHNR and FQNEAQ (reference sequence). With V trimmed by 5 bases and J by 1 base, 7 bases remained unmatched. Using immunoSEQ multiplex PCR, the repertoire was profiled, and TCRdb retains in-frame clones only, with some absent. The sample has fewer than 500,000 clones, around 90% seen once. The treatment: over 15 received Ad26.COV2.S at low or high dose, single or two shots; 5 received placebo; per-sample allocation not given. On day 63 after the first injection, vaccine and placebo recipients gave samples. The receptor was derived from a person between 18 and 65 years old who received the Ad26.COV2.S COVID-19 vaccine or a placebo. The material was peripheral blood, obtained in a trial of Ad26.COV2.S vaccine versus placebo. V usage is TRBV7-9 and J usage is TRBJ1-4, with 7 nucleotides matching TRBD1. This CDR3 is CASSNGQVQTNEKLFF. In DNA, the CDR3 is TGTGCCAGCAGCAATGGACAGGTCCAAACTAATGAAAAACTGTTTTTT.